Listed here are 11 T cell receptor beta chains from one sample, sequenced in a study of cytomegalovirus exposure and HLA in healthy donors. This PCR relied on a set of 60 Vbeta primers and 13 Jbeta primers. The table came from immunoSEQ multiplex PCR; TCRdb's copy has only in-frame clones and leaves some out. This table holds about 160,000 clones, about four fifths found once. The sequenced sample consisted of PBMCs. Every receptor here comes from a woman between 50 and 59 years old in good health and CMV-seronegative.

V usage is TRBV7-2 and J usage is TRBJ2-3; no reliable D call. The germline V gene encodes CDR1 SGHTA and CDR2 FQGNSA. V lost 5 bases and J lost 4, with 16 bases in between. This CDR3 region has 15 residues. In DNA, the CDR3 is TGTGCCAGCAGCCCAGGCTTTCTTTCCGCAGATACGCAGTATTTT. This sequence encodes CASSPGFLSADTQYF.

The chain joins TRBV4-3 to TRBJ2-2, with D unresolved. Trimming took off 0 bases at V and 7 bases at J, with 12 bases between the two ends. CDR1 is LGHNA and CDR2 is YSLEER in the germline V gene. CDR3 length: 15 residues. The CDR3 nucleotides are TGCGCCAGCAGCCAAGATTTCTGGGCAGTCGGGGAGCTGTTTTTT. Protein: CASSQDFWAVGELFF.

The rearrangement links TRBV2 to TRBJ2-1, with 12 nucleotides matching TRBD2. The CDR3 has 18 amino acids. CDR1 is SNHLY, CDR2 FYNNEI, per germline. The ends lost 8 bases at V and 4 bases at J; junction bases unmatched: 15. For the CDR3, the DNA is TGTGCCAGCGGGGGATCCCTAGCGGGGGGGCTGAAGTACAATGAGCAGTTCTTC. It yields the protein CASGGSLAGGLKYNEQFF.

The V call is TRBV6-1, the J call TRBJ2-5, with 7 bases matching TRBD1. The CDR3 extends over 15 amino acids. The V gene's germline CDR1 is MNHNS and CDR2 SASEGT. V lost 6 bases, J lost 2 bases, and 9 bases stayed unmatched. The CDR3 reads CASRRNRGIQETQYF. CDR3 nucleotides: TGTGCCAGCAGACGAAACAGGGGAATACAAGAGACCCAGTACTTC.

The genes are TRBV19 and TRBJ2-2, with D possibly TRBD1 on 6 matching bases. Trimming took off 10 bases at V and 6 bases at J, with 21 bases between the two ends. The CDR3 is 15 amino acids. CDR1 LNHDA and CDR2 SQIVND come from the germline V gene (reference sequence). The CDR3 sequence is CATVPGVRCAGELFF. As DNA, the CDR3 is TGTGCCACAGTGCCAGGGGTAAGGTGTGCCGGGGAGCTGTTTTTT.

V usage is TRBV27 and J usage is TRBJ1-2; weak D call: TRBD1 (5 bases). CDR1 and CDR2 from the germline V gene are MNHEY and SMNVEV (reference sequence). CDR3 length equals 15 residues. V was clipped by 2 bases and J by 4 bases, with 14 bases between them. CDR3 region: CASSLGVGGIYGYTF. CDR3 bases: TGTGCCAGCAGTTTAGGGGTGGGGGGTATCTATGGCTACACCTTC.

This clone was recorded a few times. The V and J genes are TRBV6-5 and TRBJ1-6, with D tentatively TRBD1 (5 bases). Looked up from germline, CDR1 is MNHEY and CDR2 is SVGAGI. The CDR3 spans 15 residues. The ends were cut back, 6 bases at V and 7 bases at J, with 16 bases in the middle. The CDR3 is CASSPTRDRNSPLHF. CDR3 coding DNA: TGTGCCAGCAGCCCTACCCGAGACAGAAATTCACCCCTCCACTTT.

A few counts support this clone. This rearrangement joins TRBV19 to TRBJ2-3; weak D call: TRBD2 (5 bases). Trimming took off 6 bases at V and 0 bases at J, with 10 bases between the two ends. Looked up from germline, CDR1 is LNHDA and CDR2 is SQIVND (reference sequence). There are 14 residues in the CDR3. The CDR3 spells CASSLAHSTDTQYF. Written as DNA, the CDR3 is TGTGCCAGTAGCCTAGCACATAGCACAGATACGCAGTATTTT.

The chain joins TRBV7-2 to TRBJ2-3; perhaps TRBD2 as D (6 bases). The CDR3 runs 15 residues. CDR1 SGHTA and CDR2 FQGNSA come from the germline V gene. Trimming shortened V by 3 bases and J by 0 bases, and 10 bases separated the two germline ends. The CDR3 nucleotides are TGTGCCAGCAGCTTTAGCGGTACTAGCACAGATACGCAGTATTTT. Translation: CASSFSGTSTDTQYF.

Regarding this clone: The sample has other DNA sequences that encode this CDR3 too. CDR3 nucleotides: TGTGCCAGCAGCACCTACAGAGGGTCAGATCATTCACCCCTCCACTTT. Its translation: CASSTYRGSDHSPLHF. V is TRBV11-1 and J is TRBJ1-6; no clear D gene. Deletions cut 5 bases from V and 8 bases from J, with 19 bases between. The V gene's germline CDR1 is SGHAT and CDR2 FQDESV (reference sequence). CDR3 length: 16 amino acids.

This clone has only a few counts. The J gene is TRBJ1-1, the V gene TRBV19, with D possibly being TRBD1 (6 bases). Trimming pared 0 bases from V and 1 base from J, leaving 15 bases between. From germline, CDR1 is LNHDA and CDR2 SQIVND (reference sequence). This CDR3 is 17 amino acids long. The CDR3 region is CASSIDGTQYSNTEAFF. CDR3 bases: TGTGCCAGTAGTATAGATGGGACACAATATTCGAACACTGAAGCTTTCTTT.